Below, 21 T cell receptor beta chains from the same sample are listed, as sequenced in a study of blood T cell repertoires in COVID-19. Libraries were prepared by immunoSEQ multiplex PCR; TCRdb keeps only in-frame clonotypes and omits some of them. The sample lists 350,000 or so clones; 88% were seen once. Sequenced: PBMCs or T cells enriched from blood (not recorded which). The receptors were gathered from a woman aged 25 to 39 who had been exposed to COVID-19.

The V call is TRBV5-1, the J call TRBJ1-2; a weak D match, TRBD1 (6 bases). The CDR3 has 14 residues. Trimming removed 0 bases from V and 4 bases from J, with 10 bases in between. Looked up from germline, CDR1 is SGHRS and CDR2 is YFSETQ. The CDR3 coding sequence is TGCGCCAGCAGCTTGGAGGGGGAGAGCTATGGCTACACCTTC. Encoded protein: CASSLEGESYGYTF.

The chain has TRBV28 and TRBJ2-5; D is uncertain. This CDR3 region has 11 residues. CDR1 MDHEN and CDR2 SYDVKM come from the germline V gene. V was pared by 6 bases and J by 3 bases, with 5 bases between. For the CDR3, the DNA is TGTGCCAGCAGCAAAAAAGAGACCCAGTACTTC. Translation gives CASSKKETQYF.

The V and J genes are TRBV3-1 (or the pseudogene TRBV3-2) and TRBJ2-3; 9 nucleotides agree with TRBD1. Germline V gene data show CDR1 as LGHDT and CDR2 as YNNKEL (reference sequence). CDR3 length equals 14 residues. The trim removed 1 base at V and 8 bases at J, leaving 4 bases unmatched. The CDR3 protein is CASSQVGGQGTQYF. CDR3 coding DNA: TGTGCCAGCAGCCAAGTAGGGGGACAGGGTACGCAGTATTTT.

A few counts support this clone. V usage is TRBV7-8 and J usage is TRBJ2-7; tentatively, D is TRBD1 (6 bases). V dropped 5 bases and J dropped 0 bases, with 20 bases sitting between them. The CDR3 has 17 residues. From germline, CDR1 is SGHVS and CDR2 FQNEAQ. This CDR3 reads CASSTPTDRLSSYEQYF. In DNA form, the CDR3 reads TGTGCCAGCAGCACCCCCACTGACAGGTTAAGCTCCTACGAGCAGTACTTC.

The chain carries TRBV28 and TRBJ2-3, with a weak D call TRBD2 (5 bases). The CDR3 has 14 residues. V was trimmed by 2 bases and J by 2 bases, leaving 8 bases between them. Germline CDR1 MDHEN, CDR2 SYDVKM. The CDR3 is CASSLEGPTDTQYF. CDR3 DNA: TGTGCCAGCAGTTTAGAGGGCCCCACAGATACGCAGTATTTT.

This clone was detected a few times. V and J are TRBV27 and TRBJ2-1; TRBD1 agrees at 7 bases. There are 15 residues in the CDR3. In germline, CDR1 is MNHEY, CDR2 SMNVEV (reference sequence). Trimming cost V 10 bases and J 5 bases; bases outside gene matches: 14. The CDR3 coding sequence is TGTGCCACCCAACTAACAGGGGATTTTGACAATGAGCAGTTCTTC. As protein: CATQLTGDFDNEQFF.

The chain combines TRBV5-1 with TRBJ2-3; perhaps TRBD1 as D (7 bases). Trimming cost V 0 bases and J 2 bases, with 19 bases left between them. The CDR3 has 18 amino acids. CDR1 is SGHRS and CDR2 is YFSETQ in the germline V gene. CDR3 protein: CASSLGQGGVHNTDTQYF. CDR3 DNA sequence: TGCGCCAGCAGCTTGGGACAGGGAGGCGTTCATAACACAGATACGCAGTATTTT.

V is TRBV5-1 and J is TRBJ1-2; perhaps TRBD1 as D (6 bases). This CDR3 region has 15 residues. Trimming cost V 7 bases and J 2 bases, with 18 bases left between them. Per germline, CDR1 SGHRS and CDR2 YFSETQ. CDR3 nucleotides: TGCGCCAGCGGGGAGAGTGCCAGGGGCAACTATGGCTACACCTTC. Protein product: CASGESARGNYGYTF. Using reference TRBV5-1 and TRBJ1-2 for the parts outside the CDR3, the full variable domain is KAGVTQTPRYLIKTRGQQVTLSCSPISGHRSVSWYQQTPGQGLQFLFEYFSETQRNKGNFPGRFSGRQFSNSRSEMNVSTLELGDSALYLCASGESARGNYGYTFGSGTRLTVV.

In this sample, this clone turned up once. The rearrangement uses TRBV7-3 and TRBJ2-7; 8 bases map to TRBD2. The V segment lost 5 bases and the J segment 1 base; nucleotides outside the gene matches: 13. The germline V gene encodes CDR1 SGHTA and CDR2 FQGTGA. The CDR3 extends over 17 amino acids. The CDR3: CASSPGPGGLGSYEQYF. DNA for the CDR3: TGTGCCAGCAGCCCCGGGCCCGGGGGACTAGGATCCTACGAGCAGTACTTC.

V and J are TRBV15 and TRBJ1-5, with a weak D call TRBD1 (6 bases). Trimming pared 4 bases from V and 0 bases from J, leaving 13 bases between. Germline V gene data show CDR1 as LNHNV and CDR2 as YYDKDF (reference sequence). The CDR3 sequence is 16 residues long. CDR3 region: CATSKGDTYSNQPQHF. The CDR3 coding sequence is TGTGCCACCAGCAAGGGGGACACGTATAGCAATCAGCCCCAGCATTTT.

The gene calls are TRBV11-1 and TRBJ1-2, with 7 bases fitting TRBD1. V shed 1 base and J 4 bases; nucleotides not matched to a gene: 9. Germline V gene sequence: CDR1 SGHAT, CDR2 FQDESV (reference sequence). This CDR3 comprises 16 residues. CDR3 protein: CASSLGPMDRPYGYTF. The CDR3 DNA follows: TGTGCCAGCAGCTTAGGGCCCATGGACAGGCCCTATGGCTACACCTTC.

The CDR3 nucleotides are TGTGCCATCAGTGAGTCCCGGCTAGCGGGGTACAATGAGCAGTTCTTC. Translated, it gives CAISESRLAGYNEQFF. The rearrangement joins TRBV10-3 to TRBJ2-1, with TRBD2 matching 9 bases. CDR3 size: 16 residues. Per germline, CDR1 ENHRY and CDR2 SYGVKD. V shed 0 bases and J 4 bases; nucleotides not matched to a gene: 4.

This chain connects TRBV4-1 to TRBJ1-4, with D possibly TRBD1 on 6 matching bases. Germline loops: CDR1 MGHRA, CDR2 YSYEKL. CDR3 length: 18 residues. V lost 8 bases and J lost 1, with 23 bases in between. The CDR3 loop is CASSTAGGESLTNEKLFF. The CDR3 nucleotides are TGCGCCAGCTCAACTGCGGGGGGCGAAAGTTTAACTAATGAAAAACTGTTTTTT.

The V and J genes are TRBV5-5 and TRBJ2-2, with D perhaps matching TRBD2 (6 bases). The length of the CDR3 is 16 residues. Trimming removed 0 bases from V and 6 bases from J, with 15 bases in between. Per germline, CDR1 SGHKS and CDR2 YYEKEE (reference sequence). The DNA for the CDR3 is TGTGCCAGCAGCTTGGAGGGAGTACGGGGGTCCGGGGAGCTGTTTTTT. It translates to CASSLEGVRGSGELFF.

The chain uses TRBV9 and TRBJ1-6, with TRBD1 as a possible D gene (6 bases). Trimming took 4 bases from V and 10 from J, leaving 12 bases between them. Germline CDR1 and CDR2: SGDLS and YYNGEE. This CDR3 region has 13 residues. The CDR3 DNA sequence: TGTGCCAGCAGCCCAGGGGTTTACTCACCCCTCCACTTT. Translation gives CASSPGVYSPLHF.

This chain uses TRBV5-1 with TRBJ2-7; 7 bases match TRBD2. With V trimmed by 0 bases and J by 0 bases, 6 bases remained unmatched. The CDR3 sequence is 16 residues long. Germline CDR1 is SGHRS and CDR2 is YFSETQ. The CDR3 sequence is CASSLGGGSPSYEQYF. DNA for the CDR3: TGCGCCAGCAGCTTGGGGGGCGGGAGCCCCTCCTACGAGCAGTACTTC.

The chain carries TRBV5-1 and TRBJ2-5; 8 bases are a match to TRBD1. Trimming at V came to 0 bases and at J to 5 bases, leaving 9 bases not matched to a gene. The CDR3 is made up of 16 amino acids. The germline V gene encodes CDR1 SGHRS and CDR2 YFSETQ. CDR3 protein: CASSLAGQGAWETQYF. CDR3 coding DNA: TGCGCCAGCAGCTTGGCCGGTCAGGGGGCCTGGGAGACCCAGTACTTC.

V is TRBV19 and J is TRBJ1-6; D might be TRBD1 (6 bases). From germline, CDR1 is LNHDA and CDR2 SQIVND (reference sequence). The CDR3 consists of 15 residues. The V end was cut by 3 bases, the J end by 7 bases, with 13 bases between. CDR3 sequence reads: CASSILQGWNSPLHF. Written as DNA, the CDR3 is TGTGCCAGTAGTATCCTGCAGGGGTGGAATTCACCCCTCCACTTT.

This chain joins TRBV28 and TRBJ2-5, with D perhaps TRBD1 (6 bases). CDR3 length: 13 residues. Germline loops: CDR1 MDHEN, CDR2 SYDVKM. Trimming cost V 5 bases and J 7 bases, with 14 bases left between them. The CDR3 bases are TGTGCCAGCAGTATACAGGGATATGGGACCCAGTACTTC. This codes for CASSIQGYGTQYF.

Written as DNA, the CDR3 is TGTGCCAGCAGTTCCCCGTGGAGGTTAGCGGGGAACACCGGGGAGCTGTTTTTT. Protein sequence: CASSSPWRLAGNTGELFF. The V gene is TRBV28, the J gene TRBJ2-2; TRBD2 matches 7 bases. The germline V gene encodes CDR1 MDHEN and CDR2 SYDVKM. This CDR3 is built from 18 residues. V dropped 4 bases and J dropped 1; count of bases not matched to a gene: 12.

The chain carries TRBV18 and TRBJ2-5, with D unclear. The CDR3 contains 15 residues. Germline V gene sequence: CDR1 KGHSH, CDR2 LQKENI. V was clipped by 0 bases and J by 0 bases, with 8 bases between them. The CDR3 DNA sequence: TGTGCCAGCTCACCACCGGGCCAGTACCAAGAGACCCAGTACTTC. Its protein product is CASSPPGQYQETQYF.